A selection of T cell receptor beta chains follows, all from one sample in a study of blood T cell repertoires in COVID-19. Repertoires were generated with immunoSEQ multiplex PCR, while TCRdb's copy carries only in-frame clones and drops some. The sample includes more than 200,000 clones, around 83% seen only once; the top ten take roughly 8.8%. The sequenced material came from peripheral blood. The source is a woman in her 50s with acute or convalescent COVID-19. The CDR3 runs from the conserved cysteine through the conserved F or W. The D gene is left open where the match is weak. Clone size appears in some rows only: once, few, many, or a class for an expanded clone.

D gene,J gene,clone size,V gene,CDR3 DNA,CDR3 protein
TRBD2,TRBJ2-1,NA,TRBV24-1,TGTGCCACCAGTATAGGTAGCGGGAGGGTTTCCTACAATGAGCAGTTCTTC,CATSIGSGRVSYNEQFF
NA,TRBJ2-7,NA,TRBV5-4,TGTGCCAGCAGCTTGGCTCGCACAGGAACGCGCGAGCAGTACTTC,CASSLARTGTREQYF
NA,TRBJ1-2,NA,TRBV5-6,TGTGCCAGCAGCTTGGGGGCGAAAAAAGTCTATGGCTACACCTTC,CASSLGAKKVYGYTF
NA,TRBJ1-1,NA,TRBV7-6,TGTGCCAGCAGCTTAGAGGCGGAGGCCCAGAACACTGAAGCTTTCTTT,CASSLEAEAQNTEAFF
NA,TRBJ1-6,many,TRBV28,TGTGCCAGCACCCTCGGGGGGTCGGACTCCTATAATTCACCCCTCCACTTT,CASTLGGSDSYNSPLHF
TRBD2,TRBJ2-7,few,TRBV9,TGTGCCAGCAGCGTAGGGCCCGACGTAATAGCGGGACGGGATTGGGAGCAGTACTTC,CASSVGPDVIAGRDWEQYF
NA,TRBJ2-7,NA,TRBV2,TGTGCCAGCAGTGAGGAGAAAGGGGGCTCCTACGAGCAGTACTTC,CASSEEKGGSYEQYF
NA,TRBJ2-3,once,TRBV6-5,TGTGCCAGCAAAAGGGGACAAGGAGATACGCAGTATTTT,CASKRGQGDTQYF
NA,TRBJ2-5,NA,TRBV12-3/TRBV12-4,TGTGCCAGCAGTACGACTAAAGAGACCCAGTACTTC,CASSTTKETQYF
NA,TRBJ1-6,NA,TRBV5-6,TGTGCCAGCAGCTTTGGACAGCCTCTAGGGAATTCACCCCTCCACTTT,CASSFGQPLGNSPLHF
NA,TRBJ1-1,NA,TRBV12-5,TGTGCTAGTGGTTTGGTACAGCCTCGTGGAAACACTGAAGCTTTCTTT,CASGLVQPRGNTEAFF
NA,TRBJ2-5,NA,TRBV7-2,TGTGCCAGCAGCTTAGTGGCCAGCCAAGAGACCCAGTACTTC,CASSLVASQETQYF
NA,TRBJ2-3,NA,TRBV9,TGTGCCAGCAGCGTATCCATCCAGGACACAGATACGCAGTATTTT,CASSVSIQDTDTQYF
TRBD1,TRBJ2-7,NA,TRBV4-2,TGTGCCAGCAGCGGGGGGACAGGATCCTACGAGCAGTACTTC,CASSGGTGSYEQYF
NA,TRBJ2-3,NA,TRBV9,TGTGCCAGCAGCGCCAGACTAGTGAGCACAGATACGCAGTATTTT,CASSARLVSTDTQYF
NA,TRBJ2-7,NA,TRBV6-5,TGTGCCAGCACCCAAAGGGAGAGCTACGAGCAGTACTTC,CASTQRESYEQYF
NA,TRBJ1-1,NA,TRBV24-1,TGTGCCACCAGTGAGTCGACAGGAGGGAACACTGAAGCTTTCTTT,CATSESTGGNTEAFF
TRBD1,TRBJ1-2,NA,TRBV3-1/TRBV3-2,TGTGCCAGCAGCCAGACTTCCGGGACAGTCTATGGCTACACCTTC,CASSQTSGTVYGYTF
NA,TRBJ1-2,few,TRBV30,TGTGCCTGGAGTGTCCAGGGGACGGGTGGCTACACCTTC,CAWSVQGTGGYTF
NA,TRBJ2-7,NA,TRBV19,TGTGCCAGTAGTCGAGGACTGTATAGCTCCTACGAGCAGTACTTC,CASSRGLYSSYEQYF
NA,TRBJ1-6,few,TRBV25-1,TGTGCCAGCAAGGGGACACCACATAATTCACCCCTCCACTTT,CASKGTPHNSPLHF
NA,TRBJ2-7,NA,TRBV9,TGTGCCAGCAGCGTGGGCGGGCAGGCTCGCTACGAGCAGTACTTC,CASSVGGQARYEQYF
TRBD2,TRBJ2-2,NA,TRBV5-1,TGCGCCAGCAGCCCACTAGCGGGAGGGCCCGGGGAGCTGTTTTTT,CASSPLAGGPGELFF
NA,TRBJ2-3,NA,TRBV5-1,TGCGCCAGCAGCTTGTCCTTACTACCCGATACGCAGTATTTT,CASSLSLLPDTQYF
TRBD1,TRBJ1-2,NA,TRBV24-1,TGTGCCACCAGTGATGAAATGACAGGGGTCAATGGCTACACCTTC,CATSDEMTGVNGYTF
NA,TRBJ2-3,NA,TRBV5-5,TGTGCCAGCAGCTTCGGCGGTCTTAGCACAGATACGCAGTATTTT,CASSFGGLSTDTQYF
NA,TRBJ2-1,NA,TRBV6-6,TGTGCCAGCAGTTACTCGTCCCGTACGGGAGATGAGCAGTTCTTC,CASSYSSRTGDEQFF
NA,TRBJ2-7,NA,TRBV19,TGTGCCAGTAGCTGGGGCGGCGAGCAGTACTTC,CASSWGGEQYF
NA,TRBJ1-1,NA,TRBV5-5,TGTGCCAGCAGCTTCGGGGGGACTGAAGCTTTCTTT,CASSFGGTEAFF
TRBD2,TRBJ2-3,NA,TRBV7-7,TGTGCTAGCGGTCGGGTCCTAGCGGGAGGGGGAGGTTCTTCAGATACGCAGTATTTT,CASGRVLAGGGGSSDTQYF
NA,TRBJ1-2,once,TRBV7-2,TGTGCCAGCAGCTCGCGGGACCGATCCTATGGCTACACCTTC,CASSSRDRSYGYTF
TRBD1,TRBJ2-1,few,TRBV15,TGTGCCACCAGCCGCGGAGGGGACAGGTACACCAATGAGCAGTTCTTC,CATSRGGDRYTNEQFF
TRBD1,TRBJ2-7,NA,TRBV5-4,TGTGCCAGCAGCTTGTTGGGGACAGGGGGAATATACTACGAGCAGTACTTC,CASSLLGTGGIYYEQYF
NA,TRBJ2-2,once,TRBV7-7,TGTGCCAGCAGATTGGGACAGAACACCGGGGAGCTGTTTTTT,CASRLGQNTGELFF
TRBD2,TRBJ2-1,few,TRBV7-2,TGTGCCAGCACCCAAAGAGGACTAGCGGACCCGAGCTCCTACAATGAGCAGTTCTTC,CASTQRGLADPSSYNEQFF
TRBD1,TRBJ1-2,NA,TRBV27,TGTGCCAGCAGTCGAACAGGGGGCAATCTATACCAGGATGGCTACACCTTC,CASSRTGGNLYQDGYTF
NA,TRBJ1-1,few,TRBV19,TGTGCCAGTAGTATCGGGTCTTGGGACACTGAAGCTTTCTTT,CASSIGSWDTEAFF
TRBD2,TRBJ2-7,NA,TRBV5-4,TGTGCCAGCAGCCAAAGCGGGATCACCTACGAGCAGTACTTC,CASSQSGITYEQYF
NA,TRBJ2-5,NA,TRBV11-1,TGTGCCAGCAGCCTGGGGCAGGTGGAGACCCAGTACTTC,CASSLGQVETQYF
TRBD2,TRBJ2-7,NA,TRBV5-4,TGTGCCAGCAGCCCGGATGGGGCAGCGGGAGTAAGGCAGTACTTC,CASSPDGAAGVRQYF
NA,TRBJ1-2,NA,TRBV5-4,TGTGCCAGCAGCTTGGGCGCTAACTATGGCTACACCTTC,CASSLGANYGYTF
NA,TRBJ2-2,once,TRBV24-1,TGTGCCACCAGTGATTTGACGGGGGACACCGGGGAGCTGTTTTTT,CATSDLTGDTGELFF
NA,TRBJ1-2,NA,TRBV24-1,TGTGCCACCAGTGATCCCACAGTGTACTATGGCTACACCTTC,CATSDPTVYYGYTF
TRBD2,TRBJ2-1,NA,TRBV5-1,TGCGCCAGCAGCTTGGGACTAGCGGGAGGAAGGGGTGAGCAGTTCTTC,CASSLGLAGGRGEQFF